This is a list of T cell receptor beta chains from one sample in a study of blood T cell repertoires in COVID-19. Profiling relied on immunoSEQ multiplex PCR, and the TCRdb table lists in-frame clones only, not all of them. The data show 55,000 to 85,000 clones, approximately 80% seen once. The specimen sequenced was peripheral blood. All receptors come from a woman aged 65 to 85 with acute or convalescent COVID-19. The CDR3 runs from the conserved cysteine through the conserved F or W. D genes are given only for firm matches. Clone size appears in some rows only: once, few, many, or a class for an expanded clone.

clone_size j_call d_call v_call cdr3_aa cdr3_nt
- TRBJ1-5 TRBD1 TRBV28 CASTRPTGALGRSQHF TGTGCCAGCACCAGGCCGACAGGGGCCCTCGGAAGGTCCCAGCATTTT
- TRBJ2-5 - TRBV7-3 CASSPYGGMRETQYF TGTGCCAGCAGCCCTTATGGGGGGATGCGGGAGACCCAGTACTTC
- TRBJ1-2 - TRBV7-9 CASSLIQDYGYTF TGTGCCAGCAGCTTAATCCAGGACTATGGCTACACCTTC
few TRBJ2-3 TRBD2 TRBV29-1 CSVENTLRGGPSTDTQYF TGCAGCGTTGAAAACACCCTCCGGGGGGGGCCAAGCACAGATACGCAGTATTTT
- TRBJ1-2 - TRBV5-6 CASSLGDPGRGYTF TGTGCCAGCAGCTTGGGCGATCCGGGTCGGGGCTACACCTTC
- TRBJ2-5 - TRBV2 CASSDGEVGTQYF TGTGCCAGCAGTGATGGAGAGGTGGGGACCCAGTACTTC
- TRBJ1-2 - TRBV5-4 CASSSPFDRARYGYTF TGTGCCAGCAGCTCACCCTTTGATAGAGCTCGATATGGCTACACCTTC
- TRBJ2-7 - TRBV9 CASSGQTPPYEQYF TGTGCCAGCAGCGGACAGACTCCGCCCTACGAGCAGTACTTC
few TRBJ2-3 TRBD1 TRBV18 CASSYRLQGAVTSTDTQYF TGTGCCAGCTCGTACAGGCTCCAGGGGGCGGTTACTAGCACAGATACGCAGTATTTT
- TRBJ2-1 TRBD2 TRBV19 CASNPGLAGGLSYNEQFF TGTGCCAGTAACCCGGGACTAGCGGGAGGGCTGAGTTACAATGAGCAGTTCTTC
- TRBJ2-1 - TRBV9 CASSVGFEVAYNEQFF TGTGCCAGCAGCGTAGGTTTCGAGGTAGCTTACAATGAGCAGTTCTTC
- TRBJ2-5 TRBD1 TRBV3-1/TRBV3-2 CASSPRTGGMETQYF TGTGCCAGCAGCCCTCGGACAGGGGGCATGGAGACCCAGTACTTC
- TRBJ2-5 - TRBV30 CAWNRGLLETQYF TGTGCCTGGAACCGGGGGTTATTAGAGACCCAGTACTTC
- TRBJ1-1 TRBD1 TRBV18 CASSPRGGDNTEAFF TGTGCCAGCTCACCACGAGGGGGCGACAACACTGAAGCTTTCTTT
- TRBJ1-6 TRBD1 TRBV25-1 CASTPPGTVNSPLHF TGTGCCAGCACGCCACCGGGGACAGTAAATTCACCCCTCCACTTT
- TRBJ2-5 TRBD2 TRBV29-1 CSGSPSGAQETQYF TGCAGCGGGAGCCCTAGCGGGGCGCAAGAGACCCAGTACTTC
once TRBJ2-1 TRBD2 TRBV7-9 CASSLALGSGRFDVEQFF TGTGCCAGCAGCTTAGCGCTTGGTAGCGGGAGGTTCGACGTGGAGCAGTTCTTC
- TRBJ2-3 - TRBV10-3 CAISDRLVEVPDTQYF TGTGCCATCAGTGACCGATTGGTGGAGGTCCCGGATACGCAGTATTTT
- TRBJ2-7 - TRBV30 CAWSEGVAVSYEQYF TGTGCCTGGAGCGAGGGAGTAGCTGTCTCCTACGAGCAGTACTTC
- TRBJ1-1 TRBD1 TRBV19 CASRTGYMNTEAFF TGTGCCAGCCGGACAGGGTACATGAACACTGAAGCTTTCTTT
- TRBJ2-2 - TRBV9 CASTTFGELFF TGTGCCAGCACCACTTTTGGGGAGCTGTTTTTT
- TRBJ2-7 - TRBV6-6 CASNAEGLSEQYF TGTGCCAGCAACGCGGAGGGTTTATCCGAGCAGTACTTC
- TRBJ2-1 - TRBV7-2 CASTPPRGGEQFF TGTGCCAGCACCCCTCCCCGCGGCGGTGAGCAGTTCTTC
once TRBJ2-1 TRBD1 TRBV7-2 CASSLDRASYNEQFF TGTGCCAGCAGCCTAGACAGGGCCTCCTACAATGAGCAGTTCTTC
- TRBJ2-7 TRBD2 TRBV6-5 CASRTSAYEQYF TGTGCCAGCCGGACTAGCGCCTACGAGCAGTACTTC
- TRBJ1-3 - TRBV12-3/TRBV12-4 CASTTSGGNTIYF TGTGCCAGCACGACTTCTGGGGGAAACACCATATATTTT
- TRBJ1-5 - TRBV7-2 CASSLDGGRGNQPQHF TGTGCCAGCAGCTTAGATGGCGGGAGGGGGAATCAGCCCCAGCATTTT
- TRBJ1-3 TRBD1 TRBV20-1 CSASRFQGEGNTIYF TGCAGTGCTAGTCGGTTCCAGGGGGAAGGAAACACCATATATTTT
- TRBJ2-1 - TRBV5-1 CASSFQGRDEQFF TGCGCCAGCAGCTTTCAGGGGAGGGATGAGCAGTTCTTC
- TRBJ1-2 TRBD1 TRBV7-2 CASTGDRGLGGYTF TGTGCCAGCACCGGGGACAGGGGGCTTGGTGGCTACACCTTC
- TRBJ1-1 - TRBV5-8 CASSQGVIDDTEAFF TGTGCCAGCAGCCAAGGAGTAATTGACGACACTGAAGCTTTCTTT
- TRBJ2-7 TRBD2 TRBV7-8 CASSLVGGGLPEQYF TGTGCCAGCAGCTTAGTAGGCGGGGGGCTGCCCGAGCAGTACTTC
- TRBJ2-7 TRBD2 TRBV28 CASSFGLAGTPYEQYF TGTGCCAGCAGTTTTGGGCTAGCGGGGACTCCCTACGAGCAGTACTTC
- TRBJ1-3 - TRBV30 CAWSPGVQVSTIYF TGTGCCTGGAGTCCGGGGGTACAAGTGTCCACCATATATTTT
- TRBJ1-2 TRBD1 TRBV5-1 CASSLVQGGNYGYTF TGCGCCAGCAGCTTGGTACAGGGGGGGAACTATGGCTACACCTTC
- TRBJ2-1 - TRBV6-5 CASSPRQAGFF TGTGCCAGCAGTCCCCGACAGGCTGGGTTCTTC
- TRBJ1-1 - TRBV6-4 CASSFTENTEAFF TGTGCCAGCAGCTTCACAGAGAACACTGAAGCTTTCTTT
- TRBJ2-3 - TRBV19 CASSIGPGLRDTQYF TGTGCCAGTAGTATAGGCCCCGGGTTGAGGGATACGCAGTATTTT
- TRBJ1-4 TRBD1 TRBV2 CASSRGQGAGNEKLFF TGTGCCAGCAGCCGGGGACAGGGCGCGGGTAATGAAAAACTGTTTTTT
- TRBJ1-4 - TRBV27 CASSSTALTNEKLFF TGTGCCAGCAGTTCGACAGCGCTGACTAATGAAAAACTGTTTTTT
- TRBJ2-1 - TRBV10-3 CAISELLNNEQFF TGTGCCATCAGTGAACTACTTAACAATGAGCAGTTCTTC
few TRBJ2-5 TRBD1 TRBV19 CASSIYRQGADEKTQYF TGTGCCAGTAGTATTTACCGCCAGGGGGCGGATGAAAAGACCCAGTACTTC
once TRBJ2-5 - TRBV5-1 CASSEGQPYVETQYF TGCGCCAGCAGCGAAGGACAGCCCTACGTAGAGACCCAGTACTTC
- TRBJ1-1 - TRBV9 CASSVSYMNTEAFF TGTGCCAGCAGCGTCAGTTACATGAACACTGAAGCTTTCTTT
- TRBJ2-2 - TRBV19 CASSIEPPARGAGTGELFF TGTGCCAGTAGTATTGAACCCCCGGCCCGTGGGGCTGGCACCGGGGAGCTGTTTTTT
- TRBJ2-5 - TRBV15 CASAGLITGTQYF TGTGCCTCGGCGGGGCTTATAACGGGGACCCAGTACTTC
- TRBJ2-1 - TRBV12-3/TRBV12-4 CASSFSSNEQFF TGTGCCAGCAGTTTCAGTAGCAACGAGCAGTTCTTC
- TRBJ2-1 - TRBV15 CATSRGTGLYNEQFF TGTGCCACCAGCAGAGGTACGGGTCTATACAATGAGCAGTTCTTC
few TRBJ1-5 - TRBV19 CASTRPDGNQPQHF TGTGCCAGTACCAGGCCAGATGGCAATCAGCCCCAGCATTTT
- TRBJ1-1 - TRBV4-3 CASSQERTVGEAFF TGCGCCAGCAGCCAAGAGCGGACTGTTGGGGAAGCTTTCTTT
- TRBJ2-5 - TRBV10-3 CAIAEGTLQETQYF TGTGCCATCGCGGAGGGGACCCTCCAAGAGACCCAGTACTTC
- TRBJ1-4 TRBD1 TRBV18 CASSPNTGDTNEKLFF TGTGCCAGCTCACCAAACACAGGGGACACTAATGAAAAACTGTTTTTT
- TRBJ1-3 - TRBV9 CASSATTGHSGNTIYF TGTGCCAGCAGCGCCACTACCGGTCACTCTGGAAACACCATATATTTT
- TRBJ1-6 TRBD1 TRBV28 CASSPDRGNSPLHF TGTGCCAGCAGCCCCGACAGGGGTAATTCACCCCTCCACTTT
- TRBJ1-1 - TRBV11-2 CASSFQFTEAFF TGTGCCAGCAGCTTTCAATTTACTGAAGCTTTCTTT
- TRBJ1-5 - TRBV2 CASSELGLLGQPQHF TGTGCCAGCAGTGAACTGGGACTCCTTGGGCAGCCCCAGCATTTT
- TRBJ1-5 - TRBV12-3/TRBV12-4 CASSADIAQHF TGTGCCAGCAGCGCCGACATCGCCCAGCATTTT
- TRBJ1-5 TRBD1 TRBV7-9 CASRQGNQPQHF TGTGCCAGCAGACAGGGGAATCAGCCCCAGCATTTT
- TRBJ1-5 TRBD1 TRBV15 CATSRDGTANQPQHF TGTGCCACCAGCAGAGATGGGACAGCTAATCAGCCCCAGCATTTT